This T cell receptor (beta chain) originates from a study of radiation and T cells in renal cell carcinoma. Sample time point: blood 4 weeks post-SBRT, at nephrectomy. Treatment denoted: 15 Gy SBRT to primary tumor, nephrectomy 4 weeks later. Clones were read by immunoSEQ multiplex PCR, and TCRdb kept only the in-frame ones, dropping some. The repertoire holds some 64,000 clones, with more than 60% as singletons. The CDR3 has 15 amino acids. With 0 bases removed from V and 7 bases from J, the gap between germline ends came to 13 bases. Germline V CDR1 and CDR2: LGHNA, YSLEER. The chain carries TRBV4-3 and TRBJ1-5; a possible D gene is TRBD1 (5 bases). The specimen comprised blood, sampled from a patient whose treatment included radiotherapy and nephrectomy. The clonotype comes from a man between 60 and 75 years old with renal cell carcinoma. The CDR3 reads CASSQEGYGDQPQHF. In DNA form, the CDR3 reads TGCGCCAGCAGCCAAGAAGGATACGGGGACCAGCCCCAGCATTTT.